The rows below give T cell receptor beta chains drawn from one sample of a study of CD8+ T cells in alopecia areata. Method: immunoSEQ multiplex PCR; TCRdb's copy keeps in-frame clones and lacks some. This table has about 120,000 clones, about 50% appearing once. The sample consisted of CD4+ T cells sorted from blood, taken at week 4, from a patient treated with tofacitinib. Receptor source: a human donor with alopecia areata. The CDR3 runs from the conserved cysteine through the conserved F or W. The D gene is left open where the match is weak. Only some rows state a clone size, as once, few, many or a class for expanded clones.

>TRBV5-8|TRBD2|TRBJ2-5|NA|18
TGTGCCAGCAGCACAGGGACTAGCGGGGGTTCTTCCCGAGAGACCCAGTACTTC
CASSTGTSGGSSRETQYF
>TRBV29-1|NA|TRBJ2-2|NA|14
TGCAGTTTTCTCCAGGGATCGAACACCGGGGAGCTGTTTTTT
CSFLQGSNTGELFF
>TRBV10-2|NA|TRBJ1-1|NA|14
TGCGCCAGCACCGCTGGCGTTATGAACACTGAAGCTTTCTTT
CASTAGVMNTEAFF
>TRBV6-6|NA|TRBJ1-1|many|13
TGTGCCAGCAGTTACCAGGGAGGCACTGAAGCTTTCTTT
CASSYQGGTEAFF
>TRBV5-1|TRBD1|TRBJ2-7|NA|13
TGCGCCAGCAGCTGGGACAGGGCTTCCGAGCAGTACTTC
CASSWDRASEQYF
>TRBV9|TRBD2|TRBJ2-4|NA|14
TGTGCCAGCAGCCCGCCGGGGGGTCTGGACATTCAGTACTTC
CASSPPGGLDIQYF
>TRBV29-1|NA|TRBJ1-4|few|11
TGCAGCGCAAAATGGGGGGAAAAACTGTTTTTT
CSAKWGEKLFF
>TRBV5-1|NA|TRBJ2-7|NA|14
TGCGCCAGCAGCTTTCGGAGCGTCAACTACGAGCAGTACTTC
CASSFRSVNYEQYF
>TRBV5-1|TRBD1|TRBJ1-1|NA|13
TGCGCCAGCACCGACAGGGGGAACACTGAAGCTTTCTTT
CASTDRGNTEAFF
>TRBV9|TRBD2|TRBJ2-1|few|15
TGTGCCAGCAGCACGCGGGAGAGGGGTGGCAATGAGCAGTTCTTC
CASSTRERGGNEQFF
>TRBV29-1|NA|TRBJ2-7|NA|14
TGCAGCGTGACCTATTTGACAGCCCTTGGGGAGCAGTACTTC
CSVTYLTALGEQYF
>TRBV29-1|NA|TRBJ2-7|few|13
TGCAGCGTTAAAGGTAGGACAACCTACGAGCAGTACTTC
CSVKGRTTYEQYF
>TRBV28|TRBD2|TRBJ2-4|few|18
TGTGCCAGCAGTTTTTTCTTCCGGATAGCGGGAGCTTCGGACATTCAGTACTTC
CASSFFFRIAGASDIQYF
>TRBV9|TRBD1|TRBJ1-1|few|15
TGTGCCAGCAGCGTAGAGACAGGGGCATACACTGAAGCTTTCTTT
CASSVETGAYTEAFF
>TRBV29-1|NA|TRBJ2-3|NA|14
TGCAGCGTGGGGCTGACTAGTCCTACAGATACGCAGTATTTT
CSVGLTSPTDTQYF
>TRBV30|NA|TRBJ1-1|NA|12
TGTGCCTGGAGTCTGACGGGGGTTGAAGCTTTCTTT
CAWSLTGVEAFF
>TRBV9|TRBD2|TRBJ2-5|NA|15
TGTGCCAGCAGCGTTAATAGCGGGAGGGGGGAGACCCAGTACTTC
CASSVNSGRGETQYF
>TRBV14|NA|TRBJ2-7|few|14
TGTGCCAGCAGCCAAGAGGTACAGGGTCTCGAGCAGTACTTC
CASSQEVQGLEQYF
>TRBV7-2|NA|TRBJ1-6|few|16
TGTGCCAGCAGCTTAAGGGGGAGCTCCTATAATTCACCCCTCCACTTT
CASSLRGSSYNSPLHF
>TRBV30|TRBD1|TRBJ1-4|NA|19
TGTGCCTGGAGTCTCTTACGGACAGGGGGAGTTGCAACTAATGAAAAACTGTTTTTT
CAWSLLRTGGVATNEKLFF
>TRBV30|TRBD1|TRBJ1-2|few|15
TGTGCCTGGAGCGAACCTCCCGGACAGGTCTATGGCTACACCTTC
CAWSEPPGQVYGYTF
>TRBV6-5|NA|TRBJ1-2|NA|12
TGTGCCAGCAGTTACGCGGGCTGGGGCTACACCTTC
CASSYAGWGYTF
>TRBV6-1|NA|TRBJ2-7|NA|18
TGTGCCAGCAGTGAACGAGGCAGGGCCGGGGAGGTGGGCTACGAGCAGTACTTC
CASSERGRAGEVGYEQYF
>TRBV27|NA|TRBJ1-5|NA|15
TGTGCCAGCCGTAAGGTGGTCGGGGGCAATCAGCCCCAGCATTTT
CASRKVVGGNQPQHF
>TRBV7-2|NA|TRBJ2-2|few|13
TGTGCCAGCAGCTTTCAGGGAACCGGGGAGCTGTTTTTT
CASSFQGTGELFF
>TRBV6-1|NA|TRBJ2-1|few|13
TGTGCCGGTGGGCCCCGGTGGGACAATGAGCAGTTCTTC
CAGGPRWDNEQFF
>TRBV28|NA|TRBJ1-1|NA|13
TGTGCCAGCAGTTCCTCCCCCACGAACAAAGCTTTCTTT
CASSSSPTNKAFF
>TRBV29-1|NA|TRBJ2-7|few|13
TGCAGCGTAGATGACAAACGGGGCTACGAGCAGTACTTC
CSVDDKRGYEQYF
>TRBV5-4|NA|TRBJ2-5|few|14
TGTGCCAGCACCCAGGGTCGGGAAGGAGAGACCCAGTACTTC
CASTQGREGETQYF
>TRBV5-6|NA|TRBJ2-3|NA|14
TGTGCCAGCAGCTTCCAGGGGCCCACAGATACGCAGTATTTT
CASSFQGPTDTQYF
>TRBV18|NA|TRBJ1-2|NA|14
TGTGCCAGCTCACCCCCCGGGGCTAACTATGGCTACACCTTC
CASSPPGANYGYTF